This is a list of T cell receptor beta chains from one sample in a study of cytomegalovirus exposure and HLA in healthy donors. Repertoires were generated with immunoSEQ multiplex PCR, while TCRdb's copy carries only in-frame clones and drops some. The sample has about 160,000 clones, roughly 85% seen once. Specimen: PBMCs. Receptors originate from a man aged 18 to 35 in good health and CMV-seropositive. CDR3s include the opening cysteine and the closing phenylalanine or tryptophan. A D gene is named only where the DNA matches it firmly. Clone size is not always given. Where it is, it says once, few, many or a class for expanded clones.

V,size,D,J,DNA,CDR3
TRBV29-1,once,.,TRBJ2-5,TGCAGCGTTGAGAAGCGAGAGACCCAGTACTTC,CSVEKRETQYF
TRBV21-1,.,.,TRBJ2-7,TGTGCCAGCAGCAAGGAGGCCCAACGGGGGTGGGAGCAGTACTTC,CASSKEAQRGWEQYF
TRBV6-1,.,.,TRBJ2-7,TGTGCCAGCATGCCCTTGACGGGCTCCTACGAGCAGTACTTC,CASMPLTGSYEQYF
TRBV5-1,.,.,TRBJ2-3,TGCGCCAGCAGCGCGATCCGGGGGGCGGGGACAGATACGCAGTATTTT,CASSAIRGAGTDTQYF
TRBV11-2,.,TRBD1,TRBJ1-6,TGTGCCAGCAGCTTAGTGTCAGGGGGTACCCTCTCCTATAATTCACCCCTCCACTTT,CASSLVSGGTLSYNSPLHF
TRBV6-6,.,TRBD2,TRBJ2-1,TGTGCCAGCAGTGGACTAGCGGGGGGAATATACAATGAGCAGTTCTTC,CASSGLAGGIYNEQFF
TRBV29-1,.,TRBD1,TRBJ2-7,TGCAGCGCCGTTGGGGAGATGGGGACAGCGGACGAGCAGTACTTC,CSAVGEMGTADEQYF
TRBV5-1,.,.,TRBJ1-2,TGCGCCAGCAGCCCCGTGGAGAGTCCTAACTATGGCTACACCTTC,CASSPVESPNYGYTF
TRBV7-2,once,.,TRBJ2-3,TGTGCCAGCAGCTTTCCGACTACAACCGGGGATACGCAGTATTTT,CASSFPTTTGDTQYF
TRBV9,.,TRBD1,TRBJ1-1,TGTGCCAGCAGCGTAGTCGGGACAGGGGACACTGAAGCTTTCTTT,CASSVVGTGDTEAFF
TRBV4-1,.,.,TRBJ2-2,TGCGCCAGCCGGGTCGGGGGGAACACCGGGGAGCTGTTTTTT,CASRVGGNTGELFF
TRBV5-1,.,TRBD2,TRBJ2-1,TGCGCCAGCAGCCCGGGGACTAGCGGGGGGCTCTACAACAATGAGCAGTTCTTC,CASSPGTSGGLYNNEQFF
TRBV5-1,.,.,TRBJ2-3,TGCGCCAGCACCCGGGAAACTAGCACAGATACGCAGTATTTT,CASTRETSTDTQYF
TRBV29-1,.,.,TRBJ2-1,TGCAGCGTTGAAGAAGCGGCCCCAAGCTCCTACAATGAGCAGTTCTTC,CSVEEAAPSSYNEQFF
TRBV6-5,.,.,TRBJ1-6,TGTGCCAGCAGTTCCACGACTGTGTATAATTCACCCCTCCACTTT,CASSSTTVYNSPLHF